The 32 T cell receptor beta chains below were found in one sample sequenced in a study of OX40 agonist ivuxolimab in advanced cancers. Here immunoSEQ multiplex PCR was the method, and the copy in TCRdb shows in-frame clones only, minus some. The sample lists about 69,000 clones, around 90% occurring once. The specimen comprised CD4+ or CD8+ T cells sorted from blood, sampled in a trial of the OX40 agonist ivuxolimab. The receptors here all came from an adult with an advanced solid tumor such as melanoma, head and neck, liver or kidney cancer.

CDR3 region: CASSFHRGSGANVLTF. The CDR3, as DNA: TGTGCCAGCAGCTTCCACAGGGGTTCTGGGGCCAACGTCCTGACTTTC. V and J are TRBV11-3 and TRBJ2-6; 7 nucleotides align to TRBD1. V lost 3 bases and J lost 1; bases outside the gene matches: 3. Germline V gene sequence: CDR1 SGHNT, CDR2 YENEEA. CDR3 size: 16 residues.

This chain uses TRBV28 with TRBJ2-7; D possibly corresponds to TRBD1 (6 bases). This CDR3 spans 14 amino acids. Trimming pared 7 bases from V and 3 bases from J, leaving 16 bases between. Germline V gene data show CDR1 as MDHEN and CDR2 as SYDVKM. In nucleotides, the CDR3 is TGTGCCAGCAAACCCCGGGACAACAACTACGAGCAGTACTTC. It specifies CASKPRDNNYEQYF.

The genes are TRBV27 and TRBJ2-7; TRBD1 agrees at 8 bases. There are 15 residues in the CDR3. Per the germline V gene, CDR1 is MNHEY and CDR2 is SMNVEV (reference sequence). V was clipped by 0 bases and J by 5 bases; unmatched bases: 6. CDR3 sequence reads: CASSLSKGQVHEQYF. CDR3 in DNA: TGTGCCAGCAGTTTATCGAAGGGACAGGTCCACGAGCAGTACTTC.

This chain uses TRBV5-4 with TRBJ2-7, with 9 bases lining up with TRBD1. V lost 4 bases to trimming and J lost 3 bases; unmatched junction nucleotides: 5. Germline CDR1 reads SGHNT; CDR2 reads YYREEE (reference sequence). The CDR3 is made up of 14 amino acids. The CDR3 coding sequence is TGTGCCAGCAGCGTGGACAGGGGCCGCTACGAGCAGTACTTC. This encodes CASSVDRGRYEQYF.

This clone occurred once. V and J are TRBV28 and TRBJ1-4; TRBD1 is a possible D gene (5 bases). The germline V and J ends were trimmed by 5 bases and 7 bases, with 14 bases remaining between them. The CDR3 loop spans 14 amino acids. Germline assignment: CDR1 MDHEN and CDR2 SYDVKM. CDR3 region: CASSKLGGREKLFF. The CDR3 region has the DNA TGTGCCAGCAGTAAACTTGGGGGTCGTGAAAAACTGTTTTTT.

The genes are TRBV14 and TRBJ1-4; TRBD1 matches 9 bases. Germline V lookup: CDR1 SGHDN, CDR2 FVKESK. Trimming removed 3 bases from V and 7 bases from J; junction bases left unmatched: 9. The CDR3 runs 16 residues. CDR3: CASSHFRGQGSEKLFF. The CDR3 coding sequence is TGTGCCAGCAGCCATTTTCGTGGACAGGGGAGTGAAAAACTGTTTTTT.

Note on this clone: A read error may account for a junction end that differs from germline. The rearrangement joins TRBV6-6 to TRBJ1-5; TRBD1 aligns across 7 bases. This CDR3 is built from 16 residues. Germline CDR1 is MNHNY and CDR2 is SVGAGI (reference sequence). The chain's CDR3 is CAGRLSGQAGSQPQHF. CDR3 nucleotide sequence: TGTGCCGGCAGGTTATCCGGACAGGCGGGGAGCCAGCCCCAGCATTTT.

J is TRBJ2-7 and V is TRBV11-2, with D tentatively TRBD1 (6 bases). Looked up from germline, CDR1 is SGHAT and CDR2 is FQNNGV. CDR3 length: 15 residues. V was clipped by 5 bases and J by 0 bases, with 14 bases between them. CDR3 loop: CASSRGQIASYEQYF. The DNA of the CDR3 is TGTGCCAGCAGCCGCGGACAGATTGCCTCCTACGAGCAGTACTTC.

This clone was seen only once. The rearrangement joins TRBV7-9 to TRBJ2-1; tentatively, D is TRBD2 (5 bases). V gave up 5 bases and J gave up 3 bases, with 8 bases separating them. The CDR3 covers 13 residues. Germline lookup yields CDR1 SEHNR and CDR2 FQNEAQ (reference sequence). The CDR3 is CASSGSVYNEQFF. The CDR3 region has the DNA TGTGCCAGCAGCGGGAGTGTCTACAATGAGCAGTTCTTC.

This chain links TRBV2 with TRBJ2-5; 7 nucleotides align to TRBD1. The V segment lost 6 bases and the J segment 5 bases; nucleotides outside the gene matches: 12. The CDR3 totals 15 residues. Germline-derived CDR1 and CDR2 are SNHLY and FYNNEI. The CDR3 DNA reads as TGTGCCAGCAGGCCCCCGACAGGGCGAGGGGAGACCCAGTACTTC. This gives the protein CASRPPTGRGETQYF.

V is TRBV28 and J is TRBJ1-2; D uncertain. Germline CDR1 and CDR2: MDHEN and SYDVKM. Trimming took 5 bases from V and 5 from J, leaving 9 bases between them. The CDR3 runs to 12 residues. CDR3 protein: CASSTTVYGYTF. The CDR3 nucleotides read TGTGCCAGCAGTACGACCGTATATGGCTACACCTTC.

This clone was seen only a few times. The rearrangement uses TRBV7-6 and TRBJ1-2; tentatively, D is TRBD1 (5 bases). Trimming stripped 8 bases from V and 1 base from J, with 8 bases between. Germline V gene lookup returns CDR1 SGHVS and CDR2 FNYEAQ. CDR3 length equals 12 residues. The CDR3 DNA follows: TGTGCCAGCGGTGACAGTAACTATGGCTACACCTTC. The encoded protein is CASGDSNYGYTF.

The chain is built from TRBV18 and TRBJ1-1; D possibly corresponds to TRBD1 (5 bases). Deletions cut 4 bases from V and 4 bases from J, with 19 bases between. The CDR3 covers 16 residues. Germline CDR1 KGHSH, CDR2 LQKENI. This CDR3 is CASSLSLGETRTEAFF. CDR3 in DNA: TGTGCCAGCTCACTAAGCTTAGGGGAAACTCGCACTGAAGCTTTCTTT.

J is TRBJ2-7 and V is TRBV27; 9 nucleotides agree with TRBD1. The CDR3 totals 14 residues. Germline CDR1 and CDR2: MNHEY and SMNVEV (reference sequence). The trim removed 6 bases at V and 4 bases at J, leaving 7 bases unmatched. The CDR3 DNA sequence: TGTGCCAGCAGGGGACAGGGAATATTGTACGAGCAGTACTTC. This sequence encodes CASRGQGILYEQYF.

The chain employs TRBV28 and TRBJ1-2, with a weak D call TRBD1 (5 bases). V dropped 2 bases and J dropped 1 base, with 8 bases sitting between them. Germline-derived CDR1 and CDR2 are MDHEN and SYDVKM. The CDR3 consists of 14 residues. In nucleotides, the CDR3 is TGTGCCAGCAGTTTAAACAGGCTTAACTATGGCTACACCTTC. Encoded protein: CASSLNRLNYGYTF.

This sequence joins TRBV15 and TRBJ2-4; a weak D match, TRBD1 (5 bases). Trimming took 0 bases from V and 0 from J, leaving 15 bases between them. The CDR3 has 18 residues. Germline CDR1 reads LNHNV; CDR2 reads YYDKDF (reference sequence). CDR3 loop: CATSRDNRLLLAKNIQYF. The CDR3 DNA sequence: TGTGCCACCAGCAGAGATAACAGGTTACTTCTAGCCAAAAACATTCAGTACTTC.

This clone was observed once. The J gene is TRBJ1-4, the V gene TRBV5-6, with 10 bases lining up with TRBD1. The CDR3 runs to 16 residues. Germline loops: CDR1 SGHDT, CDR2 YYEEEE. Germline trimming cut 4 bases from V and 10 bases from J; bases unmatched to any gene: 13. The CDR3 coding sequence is TGTGCCAGCAGCCCTAACCCGGGGACAGGGGATGGAAAACTGTTTTTT. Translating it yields CASSPNPGTGDGKLFF.

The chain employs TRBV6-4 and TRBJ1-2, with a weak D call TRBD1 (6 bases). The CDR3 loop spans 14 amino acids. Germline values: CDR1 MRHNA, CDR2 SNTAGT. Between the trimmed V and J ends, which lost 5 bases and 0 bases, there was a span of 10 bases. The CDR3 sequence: CASSLTGANYGYTF. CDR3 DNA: TGTGCCAGCAGTCTGACAGGCGCTAACTATGGCTACACCTTC.

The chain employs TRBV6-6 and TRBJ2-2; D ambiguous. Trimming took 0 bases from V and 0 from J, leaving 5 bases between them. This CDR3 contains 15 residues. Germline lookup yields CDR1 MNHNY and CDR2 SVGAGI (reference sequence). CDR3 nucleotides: TGTGCCAGCAGTTACTCTCCGGCGAACACCGGGGAGCTGTTTTTT. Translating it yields CASSYSPANTGELFF.

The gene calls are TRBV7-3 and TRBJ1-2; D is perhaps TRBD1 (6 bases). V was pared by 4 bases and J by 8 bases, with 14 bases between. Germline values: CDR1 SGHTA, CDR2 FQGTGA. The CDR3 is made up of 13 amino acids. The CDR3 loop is CASSYQGRKGYTF. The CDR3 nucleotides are TGTGCCAGCAGCTATCAGGGGCGTAAGGGCTACACCTTC.

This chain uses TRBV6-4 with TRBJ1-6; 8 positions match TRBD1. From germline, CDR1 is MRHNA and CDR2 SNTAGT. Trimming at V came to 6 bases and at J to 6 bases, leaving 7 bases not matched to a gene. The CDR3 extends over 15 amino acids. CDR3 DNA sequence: TGTGCCAGCAGAGGACAGGGCGACTTTAATTCACCCCTCCACTTT. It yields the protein CASRGQGDFNSPLHF.

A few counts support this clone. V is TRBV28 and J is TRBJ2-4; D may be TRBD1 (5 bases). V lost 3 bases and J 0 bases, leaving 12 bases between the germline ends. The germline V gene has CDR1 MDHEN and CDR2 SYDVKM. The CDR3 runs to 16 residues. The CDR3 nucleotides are TGTGCCAGCAGTTTCCTCCCCCAGGGAGCCAAAAACATTCAGTACTTC. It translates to CASSFLPQGAKNIQYF.

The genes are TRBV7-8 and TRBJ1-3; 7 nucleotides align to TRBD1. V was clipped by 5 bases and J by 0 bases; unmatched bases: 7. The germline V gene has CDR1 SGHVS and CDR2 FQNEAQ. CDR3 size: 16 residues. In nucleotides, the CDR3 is TGTGCCAGCAGCGTACAGGGGCCCCCCTCTGGAAACACCATATATTTT. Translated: CASSVQGPPSGNTIYF. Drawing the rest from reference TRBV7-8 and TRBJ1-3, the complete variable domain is GAGVSQSPRYKVAKRGQDVALRCDPISGHVSLFWYQQALGQGPEFLTYFQNEAQLDKSGLPSDRFFAERPEGSVSTLKIQRTQQEDSAVYLCASSVQGPPSGNTIYFGEGSWLTVV.

The CDR3 protein is CATSRAPEGVDTQYF. CDR3 DNA sequence: TGTGCCACCAGCAGAGCCCCGGAGGGGGTGGATACGCAGTATTTT. The chain couples TRBV15 to TRBJ2-3, with D possibly being TRBD1 or TRBD2 (6 bases each). Germline CDR1 is LNHNV and CDR2 is YYDKDF (reference sequence). The V end lost 1 base, the J end lost 6 bases, and 14 bases lay between the germline ends. The CDR3 runs to 15 residues.

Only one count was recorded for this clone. CDR3 amino acids: CASSQLSSGSYNEQFF. CDR3 sequence (DNA): TGTGCCAGCAGCCAGCTGTCTAGCGGTTCCTACAATGAGCAGTTCTTC. This sequence joins TRBV7-6 and TRBJ2-1, with 7 bases fitting TRBD2. Unmatched junction bases numbered 8, after V lost 5 bases and J lost 1 base. Per the germline V gene, CDR1 is SGHVS and CDR2 is FNYEAQ. The CDR3 is made up of 16 amino acids.

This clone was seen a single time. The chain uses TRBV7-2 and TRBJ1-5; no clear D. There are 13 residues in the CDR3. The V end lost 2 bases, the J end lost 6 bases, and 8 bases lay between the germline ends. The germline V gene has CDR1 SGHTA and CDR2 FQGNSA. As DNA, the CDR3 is TGTGCCAGCAGCTTAATGTATGGTCAGCCCCAGCATTTT. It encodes CASSLMYGQPQHF.

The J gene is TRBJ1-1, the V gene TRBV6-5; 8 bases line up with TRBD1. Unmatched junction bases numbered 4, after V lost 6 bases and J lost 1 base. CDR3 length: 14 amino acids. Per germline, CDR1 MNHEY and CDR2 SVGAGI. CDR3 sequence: CASSWDRKNTEAFF. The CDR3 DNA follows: TGTGCCAGCAGCTGGGACAGGAAGAACACTGAAGCTTTCTTT.

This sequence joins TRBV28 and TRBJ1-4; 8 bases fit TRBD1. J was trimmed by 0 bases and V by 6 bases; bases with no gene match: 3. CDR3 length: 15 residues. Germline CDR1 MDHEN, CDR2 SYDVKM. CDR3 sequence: CASSPGGATNEKLFF. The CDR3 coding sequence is TGTGCCAGCAGCCCAGGGGGCGCAACTAATGAAAAACTGTTTTTT.

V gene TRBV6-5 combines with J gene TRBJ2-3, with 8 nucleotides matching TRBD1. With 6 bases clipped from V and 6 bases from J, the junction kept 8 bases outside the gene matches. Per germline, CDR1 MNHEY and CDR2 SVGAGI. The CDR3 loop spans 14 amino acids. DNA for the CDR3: TGTGCCAGCAGGCCAGGGGGCGCCCTGGATACGCAGTATTTT. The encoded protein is CASRPGGALDTQYF.

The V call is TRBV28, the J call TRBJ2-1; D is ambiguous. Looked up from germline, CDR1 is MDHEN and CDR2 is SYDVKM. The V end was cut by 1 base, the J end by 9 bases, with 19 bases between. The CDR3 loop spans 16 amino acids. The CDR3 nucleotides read TGTGCCAGCAGTTTATCGCTACTTATCGGGTTAGGTGAGCAGTTCTTC. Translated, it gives CASSLSLLIGLGEQFF.

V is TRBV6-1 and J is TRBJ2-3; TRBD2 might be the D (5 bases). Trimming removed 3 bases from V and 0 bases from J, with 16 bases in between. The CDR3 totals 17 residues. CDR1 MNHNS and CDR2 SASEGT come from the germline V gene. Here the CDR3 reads CASSEAGGGPSTDTQYF. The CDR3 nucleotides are TGTGCCAGCAGTGAGGCCGGAGGCGGGCCTAGCACAGATACGCAGTATTTT.

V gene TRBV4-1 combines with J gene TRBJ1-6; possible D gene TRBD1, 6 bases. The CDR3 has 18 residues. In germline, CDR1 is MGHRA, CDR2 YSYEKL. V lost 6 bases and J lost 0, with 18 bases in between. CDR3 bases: TGCGCCAGCAGTCGTACAGGGTCTCAAAGCTCCTATAATTCACCCCTCCACTTT. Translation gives CASSRTGSQSSYNSPLHF.